The 2 T cell receptor beta chains below come from one sample, sequenced in a study of blood T cell repertoires in COVID-19. The protocol was immunoSEQ multiplex PCR, while the TCRdb copy is restricted to in-frame clones and leaves out a portion. The sample includes a few hundred thousand clones, approximately 87% seen only once; the top ten take approximately 9%. The sequenced sample was peripheral blood. These receptors came from a human donor in a cohort sampled during active COVID-19.

This clone showed up just once. The rearrangement uses TRBV5-1 and TRBJ1-4, with D unclear. V lost 0 bases, J lost 6 bases, and 3 bases lay in between. The CDR3 totals 12 residues. Per the germline V gene, CDR1 is SGHRS and CDR2 is YFSETQ. CDR3 in amino acids: CASSLADEKLFF. For the CDR3, the DNA is TGCGCCAGCAGCTTGGCCGATGAAAAACTGTTTTTT.

The chain couples TRBV12-5 to TRBJ2-1, with D possibly matching TRBD2 (6 bases). This CDR3 comprises 16 residues. The germline gives CDR1 LGHNT, CDR2 FRNRAP. V lost 1 base and J 7 bases, leaving 17 bases between the germline ends. The CDR3 region has the DNA TGTGCTAGTGGTTTGGCCCCCCAGCGGAGGGAGAATGAGCAGTTCTTC. Its translation: CASGLAPQRRENEQFF.